Below are 6 T cell receptor beta chains sequenced from a single sample in a study of PD-L1 blockade in urothelial cancer. Assay used: immunoSEQ multiplex PCR; TCRdb lists only in-frame clones, some missing. Of approximately 58,000 clones listed, about four fifths are singletons. The sequences come from PBMCs, collected around atezolizumab (anti-PD-L1) treatment. These TCRs come from a man aged 70 or older with urothelial cancer.

The V and J genes are TRBV19 and TRBJ2-1; a weak D match, TRBD2 (5 bases). This CDR3 contains 14 residues. The V end lost 0 bases, the J end lost 14 bases, and 17 bases lay between the germline ends. The germline CDR1 and CDR2 sequences are LNHDA and SQIVND (reference sequence). CDR3 nucleotides: TGTGCCAGTAGTATAGATCTATGGGCTAGCAGTAAGTTCTTC. It yields the protein CASSIDLWASSKFF.

The J gene is TRBJ1-5, the V gene TRBV6-1; 9 bases match TRBD1. The V segment lost 6 bases and the J segment 4 bases; nucleotides outside the gene matches: 4. The CDR3 length is 14 residues. CDR1 MNHNS and CDR2 SASEGT come from the germline V gene. CDR3 residues: CASSRQGENQPQHF. The CDR3 DNA follows: TGTGCCAGCAGCAGACAGGGGGAAAATCAGCCCCAGCATTTT.

The chain links TRBV4-2 to TRBJ2-2; a weak D match, TRBD1 (5 bases). The ends were cut back, 0 bases at V and 0 bases at J, with 14 bases in the middle. This CDR3 comprises 18 residues. Germline V gene lookup returns CDR1 LGHNA and CDR2 YNFKEQ. This CDR3 reads CASSQERGRTANTGELFF. The DNA of the CDR3 is TGTGCCAGCAGCCAAGAAAGGGGTAGGACCGCGAACACCGGGGAGCTGTTTTTT.

This clone was observed a handful of times. This sample includes further DNA sequences coding for the same CDR3. The CDR3 DNA sequence: TGTGCCAGTAGTATTGGGGCAGGGCCCGGAAACACCATATATTTT. Its protein is CASSIGAGPGNTIYF. The V call is TRBV19, the J call TRBJ1-3; D is perhaps TRBD1 (5 bases). Looked up from germline, CDR1 is LNHDA and CDR2 is SQIVND (reference sequence). The CDR3 covers 15 residues. Trimming took 3 bases from V and 4 from J, leaving 13 bases between them.

V is TRBV21-1 and J is TRBJ2-2; TRBD1 is the table's D call, not checked against the DNA. TRBV21-1 is a known pseudogene. The CDR3 extends over 17 amino acids. CDR3 sequence (DNA): TGTGCCAGCAGCAAAAAAGGGGGACAGAAAAACACCGGGGAGCTGTTTTTT. Encoded protein: CASSKKGGQKNTGELFF.

The V gene is TRBV19, the J gene TRBJ2-3; TRBD2 matches 10 bases. CDR1 is LNHDA and CDR2 is SQIVND in the germline V gene (reference sequence). V shed 3 bases and J 2 bases; nucleotides not matched to a gene: 2. The CDR3 totals 15 residues. CDR3: CASSITSGTTDTQYF. The CDR3 nucleotides read TGTGCCAGTAGTATCACTAGCGGGACCACAGATACGCAGTATTTT.